The 24 T cell receptor beta chains below were found in one sample sequenced in a study of T cell repertoires in ileal Crohn's disease. The assay was immunoSEQ multiplex PCR, and TCRdb's table has in-frame clones only and misses some. The sample consists of about 5,400 clones, around 69% of them appearing once. Time point here: neoterminal ileum biopsy at postoperative endoscopy, about 6 months after surgery. What was sequenced was ileal tissue. All receptors come from an adult with Crohn's disease.

This chain uses TRBV6-1 with TRBJ1-5; 10 nucleotides line up with TRBD1. Germline V gene lookup returns CDR1 MNHNS and CDR2 SASEGT. The J segment lost 6 bases and the V segment lost 1 base, leaving 3 bases of the junction unmatched. This CDR3 has 15 residues. CDR3 amino acids: CASSEGTGGSQPQHF. DNA of the CDR3: TGTGCCAGCAGTGAAGGGACAGGGGGAAGTCAGCCCCAGCATTTT.

V and J are TRBV12-5 and TRBJ2-2; 11 bases align to TRBD2. With V trimmed by 8 bases and J by 2 bases, 10 bases remained unmatched. The CDR3 loop spans 17 amino acids. Germline-derived CDR1 and CDR2 are LGHNT and FRNRAP. DNA for the CDR3: TGTGCTAGTAGCAGAGCGGGACTAGCGGATAACACCGGGGAGCTGTTTTTT. Its translation: CASSRAGLADNTGELFF.

J is TRBJ2-5 and V is TRBV6-6; D is undetermined. This CDR3 has 12 amino acids. Trimming cost V 5 bases and J 6 bases, with 10 bases left between them. Germline CDR1 MNHNY, CDR2 SVGAGI (reference sequence). The DNA of the CDR3 is TGTGCCAGCAGTCCGGAGAGGCAGACCCAGTACTTC. Its protein product is CASSPERQTQYF.

CDR3 sequence: CATSSFLQGANGYTF. Here the CDR3 DNA reads TGTGCCACCAGCAGTTTCCTACAGGGGGCGAATGGCTACACCTTC. The chain uses TRBV15 and TRBJ1-2; 9 positions agree with TRBD1. Germline V lookup: CDR1 LNHNV, CDR2 YYDKDF (reference sequence). The trim removed 3 bases at V and 6 bases at J, leaving 8 bases unmatched. This CDR3 spans 15 amino acids.

The rearrangement uses TRBV19 and TRBJ1-1; D is undetermined. The CDR3 is made up of 16 amino acids. Germline loops: CDR1 LNHDA, CDR2 SQIVND (reference sequence). The V end lost 0 bases, the J end lost 0 bases, and 11 bases lay between the germline ends. CDR3 coding DNA: TGTGCCAGTAGTATAGATGACTTCGGGATGAACACTGAAGCTTTCTTT. It yields the protein CASSIDDFGMNTEAFF. Filled out from reference TRBV19 and TRBJ1-1, the complete variable domain reads DGGITQSPKYLFRKEGQNVTLSCEQNLNHDAMYWYRQDPGQGLRLIYYSQIVNDFQKGDIAEGYSVSREKKESFPLTVTSAQKNPTAFYLCASSIDDFGMNTEAFFGQGTRLTVV.

Note on this clone: At one boundary the junction diverges from the germline segment, which might be a read error. The J gene is TRBJ2-3, the V gene TRBV5-1; 10 bases align to TRBD1. CDR1 is SGHRS, CDR2 YFSETQ, per germline. The CDR3 runs 15 residues. CDR3 residues: CASSPGTGAGDTQYF. The CDR3 nucleotides are TGTGCCAGCAGTCCCGGGACAGGGGCTGGAGATACGCAGTATTTT.

The chain uses TRBV5-1 and TRBJ2-1; the D gene is possibly TRBD1 (6 bases). This CDR3 has 16 residues. Germline CDR1 and CDR2: SGHRS and YFSETQ. Trimming pared 0 bases from V and 5 bases from J, leaving 15 bases between. The CDR3, as DNA: TGCGCCAGCAGCTTGGCCGAAAGACAGGTACACAATGAGCAGTTCTTC. Its translation: CASSLAERQVHNEQFF. Variable domain in full (rest from reference TRBV5-1 and TRBJ2-1): KAGVTQTPRYLIKTRGQQVTLSCSPISGHRSVSWYQQTPGQGLQFLFEYFSETQRNKGNFPGRFSGRQFSNSRSEMNVSTLELGDSALYLCASSLAERQVHNEQFFGPGTRLTVL.

The rearrangement joins TRBV7-9 to TRBJ1-5; TRBD1 agrees at 11 bases. The germline gives CDR1 SEHNR, CDR2 FQNEAQ (reference sequence). J lost 2 bases, V lost 3 bases, and 6 bases had no gene match. The CDR3 has 17 residues. The CDR3 region has the DNA TGTGCCAGCAGCTTCGGGACAGGGGGTGGTGGCAATCAGCCCCAGCATTTT. Its translation is CASSFGTGGGGNQPQHF.

This clone appeared a single time. Other nucleotide sequences in the sample specify the same CDR3. This chain joins TRBV11-1 and TRBJ1-1, with D tentatively TRBD1 (5 bases). CDR3 length equals 14 residues. V lost 1 base and J 4 bases, leaving 10 bases between the germline ends. The germline V gene encodes CDR1 SGHAT and CDR2 FQDESV (reference sequence). CDR3 bases: TGTGCCAGCAGCTTAGGGAGGGGTAGCACTGAAGCTTTCTTT. It is translated as CASSLGRGSTEAFF.

This clone was counted a few times. The chain links TRBV2 to TRBJ2-1, with TRBD2 matching over 8 bases. This CDR3 is built from 14 residues. Germline-derived CDR1 and CDR2 are SNHLY and FYNNEI. V gave up 4 bases and J gave up 8 bases; unmatched junction bases: 7. The CDR3 sequence is CASSGAGGGDEQFF. The CDR3 region has the DNA TGTGCCAGCAGTGGCGCGGGGGGCGGGGATGAGCAGTTCTTC.

The J gene is TRBJ2-1, the V gene TRBV4-2, with TRBD2 identical over 8 bases. CDR3 length equals 15 residues. Trimming at V came to 4 bases and at J to 8 bases, leaving 10 bases not matched to a gene. Germline V gene data show CDR1 as LGHNA and CDR2 as YNFKEQ. CDR3 nucleotides: TGTGCCAGCAGCCTCTCCGGGACTAGAGGGGATGAGCAGTTCTTC. Its translation: CASSLSGTRGDEQFF.

This clone is medium-sized within its sample. At the DNA level, this CDR3 is encoded by other sequences in the same sample as well. The chain employs TRBV7-7 and TRBJ1-3; D remains unclear. From germline, CDR1 is SSHAT and CDR2 FNYEAQ (reference sequence). The CDR3 covers 13 residues. V was pared by 1 base and J by 4 bases, with 5 bases between. The CDR3 loop is CASSLDRGNTIYF. The CDR3 coding sequence is TGTGCCAGCAGCTTAGACCGGGGAAACACCATATATTTT.

This clone appeared a few times. This chain uses TRBV5-1 with TRBJ1-4; 9 positions agree with TRBD1. The germline CDR1 and CDR2 sequences are SGHRS and YFSETQ. This CDR3 is 15 amino acids long. Unmatched junction bases numbered 8, after V lost 6 bases and J lost 5 bases. The CDR3 DNA reads TGCGCCAGCAAACAACAGGGGGCGACGAATGAAAAACTGTTTTTT. Its translation is CASKQQGATNEKLFF.

The rearrangement uses TRBV6-6 and TRBJ1-1, with 8 nucleotides matching TRBD1. Per germline, CDR1 MNHNY and CDR2 SVGAGI (reference sequence). The CDR3 is 15 residues long. Trimming removed 5 bases from V and 4 bases from J; junction bases left unmatched: 9. Here the CDR3 DNA reads TGTGCCAGCAGTGACCAGGGGGCCTCGTTCACTGAAGCTTTCTTT. This codes for CASSDQGASFTEAFF.

V gene TRBV4-3 combines with J gene TRBJ2-7; 9 bases fit TRBD1. The CDR3 runs 16 residues. The V segment lost 0 bases and the J segment 3 bases; nucleotides outside the gene matches: 6. The germline V gene has CDR1 LGHNA and CDR2 YSLEER. The chain's CDR3 is CASSQEIGTGYYEQYF. CDR3 nucleotides: TGCGCCAGCAGCCAAGAAATCGGGACAGGGTACTACGAGCAGTACTTC.

The genes are TRBV5-1 and TRBJ2-7, with TRBD2 identical over 7 bases. Trimming at V came to 2 bases and at J to 0 bases, leaving 2 bases not matched to a gene. Germline CDR1 reads SGHRS; CDR2 reads YFSETQ. The CDR3 is 14 residues long. Written as DNA, the CDR3 is TGCGCCAGCAGCTTAGCGGGGCGCTCCTACGAGCAGTACTTC. Translating it yields CASSLAGRSYEQYF. Using reference TRBV5-1 and TRBJ2-7 for the parts outside the CDR3, the full variable domain is KAGVTQTPRYLIKTRGQQVTLSCSPISGHRSVSWYQQTPGQGLQFLFEYFSETQRNKGNFPGRFSGRQFSNSRSEMNVSTLELGDSALYLCASSLAGRSYEQYFGPGTRLTVT.

The chain recombines TRBV7-3 with TRBJ2-3; 7 bases are a match to TRBD2. J was trimmed by 0 bases and V by 1 base; bases with no gene match: 4. Germline loops: CDR1 SGHTA, CDR2 FQGTGA. This CDR3 is 16 amino acids long. The CDR3 DNA reads as TGTGCCAGCAGCTTAAACCGAGCGGGAAGCACAGATACGCAGTATTTT. Protein sequence: CASSLNRAGSTDTQYF.

V gene TRBV27 combines with J gene TRBJ2-3; TRBD2 agrees at 7 bases. The CDR3 runs 17 residues. V lost 0 bases and J lost 1; bases outside the gene matches: 7. Germline V gene data show CDR1 as MNHEY and CDR2 as SMNVEV (reference sequence). As DNA, the CDR3 is TGTGCCAGCAGTTTATCAGTGCGGGAGTGGGGCACAGATACGCAGTATTTT. Translated, it gives CASSLSVREWGTDTQYF.

The J gene is TRBJ1-2, the V gene TRBV6-5, with no clear D. V was shortened by 8 bases and J by 8 bases, with 6 bases between the two germline ends. Per the germline V gene, CDR1 is MNHEY and CDR2 is SVGAGI. There are 9 residues in the CDR3. CDR3 sequence (DNA): TGTGCCAGCGCGGAAGGCTACACCTTC. Its protein is CASAEGYTF.

The V and J genes are TRBV2 and TRBJ2-1; unclear D gene. Germline V gene data show CDR1 as SNHLY and CDR2 as FYNNEI. The CDR3 is 11 amino acids. V gave up 3 bases and J gave up 7 bases, with 4 bases separating them. The CDR3 nucleotides read TGTGCCAGCAGTGATCATAATGAGCAGTTCTTC. Translated, it gives CASSDHNEQFF.

Only a few counts were recorded for this clone. The rearrangement joins TRBV7-9 to TRBJ1-2; 10 bases match TRBD1. The germline V gene encodes CDR1 SEHNR and CDR2 FQNEAQ (reference sequence). The CDR3 is 14 residues long. Trimming cost V 3 bases and J 4 bases; bases outside gene matches: 2. CDR3 sequence (DNA): TGTGCCAGCAGCTTGACAGGGGGCGGCTATGGCTACACCTTC. Translating it yields CASSLTGGGYGYTF.

The chain has TRBV18 and TRBJ2-3, with a possible D match to TRBD1 (6 bases). There are 14 residues in the CDR3. V shed 6 bases and J shed 5 bases, with 15 bases lying between them. Germline V CDR1 and CDR2: KGHSH, LQKENI. In DNA form, the CDR3 reads TGTGCCAGCTCGATGGCAGGGGATGAAGATACGCAGTATTTT. Translated, it gives CASSMAGDEDTQYF.

This chain uses TRBV7-9 with TRBJ2-2; D call uncertain. Looked up from germline, CDR1 is SEHNR and CDR2 is FQNEAQ (reference sequence). V was cut by 1 base and J by 2 bases, with 11 bases left in between. The CDR3 extends over 16 amino acids. This CDR3 reads CASSLGGKQNTGELFF. The CDR3 nucleotides read TGTGCCAGCAGCTTAGGCGGAAAACAAAACACCGGGGAGCTGTTTTTT.

This clone has a handful of counts. This chain links TRBV4-1 with TRBJ2-5, with a weak D call TRBD2 (5 bases). CDR3 length: 16 amino acids. Germline V lookup: CDR1 MGHRA, CDR2 YSYEKL. Deletions cut 0 bases from V and 5 bases from J, with 16 bases between. The DNA of the CDR3 is TGCGCCAGCAGCCAAGATCTGGGCAGTCCGGGGGAGACCCAGTACTTC. It yields the protein CASSQDLGSPGETQYF.